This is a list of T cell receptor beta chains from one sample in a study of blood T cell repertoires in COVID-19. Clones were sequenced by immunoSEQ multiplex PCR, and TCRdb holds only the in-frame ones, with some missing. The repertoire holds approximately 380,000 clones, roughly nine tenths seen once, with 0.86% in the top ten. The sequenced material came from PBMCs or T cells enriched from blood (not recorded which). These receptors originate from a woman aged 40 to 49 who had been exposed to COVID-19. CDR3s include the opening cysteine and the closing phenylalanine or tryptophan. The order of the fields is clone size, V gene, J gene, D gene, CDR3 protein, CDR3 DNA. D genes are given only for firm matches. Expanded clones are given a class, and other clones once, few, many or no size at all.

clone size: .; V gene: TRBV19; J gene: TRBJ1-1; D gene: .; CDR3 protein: CASSISNSIKAFF; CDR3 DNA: TGTGCCAGTAGTATATCAAACAGTATAAAAGCTTTCTTT
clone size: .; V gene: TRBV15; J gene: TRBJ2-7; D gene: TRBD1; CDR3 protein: CATSTGIQGVHEQYF; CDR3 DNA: TGTGCCACCAGCACTGGCATACAGGGGGTCCACGAGCAGTACTTC
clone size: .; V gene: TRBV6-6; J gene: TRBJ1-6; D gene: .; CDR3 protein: CASSQFHRAPRSSPLHF; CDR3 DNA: TGTGCCAGCAGTCAGTTTCACAGGGCCCCTAGGAGTTCACCCCTCCACTTT
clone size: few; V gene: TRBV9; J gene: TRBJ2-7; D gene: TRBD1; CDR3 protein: CASSGQGAYEQYF; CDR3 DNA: TGTGCCAGCAGCGGGCAGGGGGCCTACGAGCAGTACTTC
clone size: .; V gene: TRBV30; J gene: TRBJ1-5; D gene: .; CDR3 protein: CAWSTGVSNQPQHF; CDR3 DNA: TGTGCCTGGAGCACCGGGGTTAGCAATCAGCCCCAGCATTTT
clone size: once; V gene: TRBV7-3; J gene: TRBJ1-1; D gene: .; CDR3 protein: CASSPAFGAGTEAFF; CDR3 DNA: TGTGCCAGCAGCCCTGCATTTGGAGCCGGCACTGAAGCTTTCTTT
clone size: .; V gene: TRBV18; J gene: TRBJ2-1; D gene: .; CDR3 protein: CASSPLGYNEQFF; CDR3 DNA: TGTGCCAGCTCACCACTCGGTTACAATGAGCAGTTCTTC
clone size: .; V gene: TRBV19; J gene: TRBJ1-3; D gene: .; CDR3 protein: CASGGVSGNTIYF; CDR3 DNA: TGTGCCAGTGGAGGGGTTTCTGGAAACACCATATATTTT
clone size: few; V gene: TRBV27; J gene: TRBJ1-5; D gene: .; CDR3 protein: CASSLRGAGNQPQHF; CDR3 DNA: TGTGCCAGCAGTTTACGGGGGGCTGGGAATCAGCCCCAGCATTTT
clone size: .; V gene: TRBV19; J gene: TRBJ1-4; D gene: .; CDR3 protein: CASSLAYRARNEKLFF; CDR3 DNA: TGTGCCAGTAGTTTAGCCTACAGGGCGAGAAATGAAAAACTGTTTTTT
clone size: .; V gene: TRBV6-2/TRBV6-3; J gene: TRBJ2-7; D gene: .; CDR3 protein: CASSYSSGTPNEQYF; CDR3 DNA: TGTGCCAGCAGTTACTCTTCCGGGACTCCTAACGAGCAGTACTTC
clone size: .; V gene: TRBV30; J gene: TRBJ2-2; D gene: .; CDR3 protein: CAWSVTGTGELFF; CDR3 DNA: TGTGCCTGGAGTGTAACAGGGACCGGGGAGCTGTTTTTT
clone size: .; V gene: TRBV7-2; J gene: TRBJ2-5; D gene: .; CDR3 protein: CASSLEGRLAVRETQYF; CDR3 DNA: TGTGCCAGCAGCTTAGAGGGGCGTCTCGCGGTCCGAGAGACCCAGTACTTC
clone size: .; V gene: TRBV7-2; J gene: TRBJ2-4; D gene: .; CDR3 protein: CASSFGLAKNIQYF; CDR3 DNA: TGTGCCAGCAGCTTTGGGCTAGCCAAAAACATTCAGTACTTC
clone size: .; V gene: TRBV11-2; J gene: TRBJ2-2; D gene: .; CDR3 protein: CASSLDHSGELFF; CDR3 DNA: TGTGCCAGCAGCTTAGATCATTCCGGGGAGCTGTTTTTT
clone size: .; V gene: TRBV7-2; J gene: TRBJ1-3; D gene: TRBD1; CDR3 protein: CASSLTGGSGNTIYF; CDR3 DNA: TGTGCCAGCAGTTTGACAGGGGGCTCTGGAAACACCATATATTTT
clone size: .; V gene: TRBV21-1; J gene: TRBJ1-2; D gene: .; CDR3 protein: CASRGSTGDYGYTF; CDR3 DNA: TGTGCCAGCAGAGGATCGACAGGTGACTATGGCTACACCTTC
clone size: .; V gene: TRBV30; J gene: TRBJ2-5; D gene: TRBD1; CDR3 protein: CAWGQGETQYF; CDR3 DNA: TGTGCCTGGGGACAGGGGGAGACCCAGTACTTC